This TCR beta chain originates from a study of blood T cell repertoires in COVID-19 (dated by TCRdb to 2020 to 2022). For the wider study: Samples covering the acute and convalescent phases of COVID-19 were provided by collaborators in the United States, Italy and Spain. The prospective study material was composed of cDNA or gDNA derived from T cells, B-cell-depleted T cells, or PBMCs. Subjects who had been exposed to COVID-19, were actively infected with it, or had recovered from it provided the deeply sampled blood TCRbeta repertoires that made up the dataset. A freely available public database, intended as a resource for researchers studying the immune response to SARS-CoV-2, is where the repertoires were released. The samples were drawn from two sources: the first 160 participants of the ongoing ImmuneRACE study, and 1,000 to 1,500 subjects contributed by 6 global collaborators. Sample metadata almost always included a de-identified subject ID, COVID-19 status, age in years and sex. Where available, HLA class I and class II types were obtained from metadata supplied by the sample provider rather than from assay-based typing. The paper's findings and limits, for the study overall: The quantity of clinical and demographic metadata differed by source and by participant and was supplied without curation.

Comment on this clone: The clone's antigen remains unknown. One base away there is no much larger clone; base qualities are not given.

The immunoSEQ Assay, a bias-controlled multiplex PCR, was used to amplify TCRbeta CDR3 regions from genomic DNA. The source study handled its data this way. Within the assay, amplification of reference gene primers was used to estimate how many nucleated cells each sample contained. To quantify the absolute abundance of each unique TCRbeta CDR3 rearrangement, sequence reads were collapsed and filtered. For each sample, productive Simpson clonality was calculated as the square root of Simpson's diversity index over productive rearrangements. Entries here come from immuneACCESS through TCRdb and include only in-frame sequences with V and J called. Some clones fail to appear in such tables; in the studies checked, an unresolved V gene covers under half of the shortfall, and the cause of the remainder is unknown. The V and J calls and the clone size are those of that table, but D and trimming were determined from the DNA. Here the sample has 250,000 to 350,000 clones; 70% to 90% occur a single time. The ten largest clones capture under 3.5% of the sample.

Trimming removed 5 bases from V and 5 bases from J; the gene matches leave 9 bases unexplained. CDR1 and CDR2 (MNHEY, SVGEGT) derive from the germline V gene. The CDR3 measures 15 amino acids from cysteine to phenylalanine. Only CDR3 DNA is held: 45 bases, read in frame from base 1. Whole blood was collected in K2EDTA tubes by collaborating institutions according to the institutions' own protocols. Collaborator samples were shipped for TCRbeta analysis as frozen whole blood, isolated PBMCs, or DNA extracted from either sample type. The receptor comes from a woman in her 30s with active or convalescent COVID-19. The receptor chain draws on TRBV6-2 or TRBV6-3 and TRBJ1-5, and TRBD1 aligns with 7 junction nucleotides. The sequencing sample was made of peripheral blood. The nucleotide sequence is given as TGTGCCAGCAGTCCACAGGGGATGGATCATCAGCCCCAGCATTTT. Its translation reads: CASSPQGMDHQPQHF.